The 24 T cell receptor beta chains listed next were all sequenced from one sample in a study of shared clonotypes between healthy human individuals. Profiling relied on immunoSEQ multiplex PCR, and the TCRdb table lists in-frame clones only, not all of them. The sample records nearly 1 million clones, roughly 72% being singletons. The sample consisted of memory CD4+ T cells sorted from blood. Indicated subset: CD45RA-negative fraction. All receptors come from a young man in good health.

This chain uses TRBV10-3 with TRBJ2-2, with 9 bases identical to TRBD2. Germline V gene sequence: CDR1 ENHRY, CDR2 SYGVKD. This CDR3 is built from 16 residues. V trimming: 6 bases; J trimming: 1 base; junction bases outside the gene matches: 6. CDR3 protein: CAIRVSLAGNTGELFF. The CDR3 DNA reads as TGTGCCATCAGGGTGTCACTAGCGGGGAACACCGGGGAGCTGTTTTTT.

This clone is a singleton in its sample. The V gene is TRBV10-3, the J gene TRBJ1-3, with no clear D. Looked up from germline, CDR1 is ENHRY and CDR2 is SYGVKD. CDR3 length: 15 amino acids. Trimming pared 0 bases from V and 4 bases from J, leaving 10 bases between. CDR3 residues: CAISESHSQGNTIYF. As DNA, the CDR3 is TGTGCCATCAGTGAGTCGCACAGCCAAGGAAACACCATATATTTT.

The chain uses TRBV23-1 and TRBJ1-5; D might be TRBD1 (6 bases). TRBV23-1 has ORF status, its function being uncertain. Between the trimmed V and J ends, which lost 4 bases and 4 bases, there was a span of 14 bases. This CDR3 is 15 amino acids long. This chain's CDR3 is CASSPRRGHNQPQHF. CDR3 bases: TGCGCCAGCAGTCCGAGGAGGGGACATAATCAGCCCCAGCATTTT.

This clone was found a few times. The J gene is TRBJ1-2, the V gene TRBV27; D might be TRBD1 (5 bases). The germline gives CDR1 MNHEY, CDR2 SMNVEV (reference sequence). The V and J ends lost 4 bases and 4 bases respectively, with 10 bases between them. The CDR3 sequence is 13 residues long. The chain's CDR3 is CASSSWGSYGYTF. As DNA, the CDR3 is TGTGCCAGCAGTTCATGGGGGTCCTATGGCTACACCTTC.

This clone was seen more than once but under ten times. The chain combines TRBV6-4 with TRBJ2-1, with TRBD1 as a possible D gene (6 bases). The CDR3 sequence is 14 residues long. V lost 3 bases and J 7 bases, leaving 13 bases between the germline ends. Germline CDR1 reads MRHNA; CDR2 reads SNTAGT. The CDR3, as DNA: TGTGCCAGCAGTGAGAACTACCAGGGGAATGAGCAGTTCTTC. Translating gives CASSENYQGNEQFF.

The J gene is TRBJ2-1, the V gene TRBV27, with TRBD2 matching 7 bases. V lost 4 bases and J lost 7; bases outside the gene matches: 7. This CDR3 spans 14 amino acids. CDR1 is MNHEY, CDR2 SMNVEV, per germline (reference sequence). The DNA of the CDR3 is TGTGCCAGCAGTTCGGCGGGGGTTTTGAATGAGCAGTTCTTC. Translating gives CASSSAGVLNEQFF.

CDR3 in amino acids: CASSLVPGTGGVGYTF. Here the CDR3 DNA reads TGTGCCAGCAGCTTAGTCCCCGGGACAGGGGGCGTAGGCTACACCTTC. The J gene is TRBJ1-2, the V gene TRBV7-2; 12 bases are a match to TRBD1. Trimming cost V 1 base and J 8 bases; bases outside gene matches: 8. The length of the CDR3 is 16 residues. Germline-derived CDR1 and CDR2 are SGHTA and FQGNSA.

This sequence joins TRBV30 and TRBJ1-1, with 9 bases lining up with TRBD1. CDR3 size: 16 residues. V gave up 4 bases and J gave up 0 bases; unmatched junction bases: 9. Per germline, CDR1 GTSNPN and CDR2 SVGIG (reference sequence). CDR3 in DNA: TGTGCCTGGACGGGACAGGGTTGGGGCGTGAACACTGAAGCTTTCTTT. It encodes CAWTGQGWGVNTEAFF.

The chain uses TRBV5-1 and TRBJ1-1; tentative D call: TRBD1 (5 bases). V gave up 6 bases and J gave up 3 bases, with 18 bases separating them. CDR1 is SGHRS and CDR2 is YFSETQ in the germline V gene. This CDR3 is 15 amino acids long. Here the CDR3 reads CASTRGNMGDTEAFF. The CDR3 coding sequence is TGCGCCAGCACCCGGGGGAATATGGGGGACACTGAAGCTTTCTTT.

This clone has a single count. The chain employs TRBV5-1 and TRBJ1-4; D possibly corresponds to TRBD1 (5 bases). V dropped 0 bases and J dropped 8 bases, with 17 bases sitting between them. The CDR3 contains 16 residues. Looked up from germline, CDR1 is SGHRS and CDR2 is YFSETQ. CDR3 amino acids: CASSLGDRGLEEKLFF. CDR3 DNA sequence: TGCGCCAGCAGCTTGGGAGATCGGGGGTTAGAGGAAAAACTGTTTTTT.

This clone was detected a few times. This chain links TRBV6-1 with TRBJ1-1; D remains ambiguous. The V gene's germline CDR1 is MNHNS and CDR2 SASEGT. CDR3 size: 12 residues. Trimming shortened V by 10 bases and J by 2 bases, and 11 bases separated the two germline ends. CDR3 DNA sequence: TGTGCCACCTTCGGGTATAACACTGAAGCTTTCTTT. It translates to CATFGYNTEAFF.

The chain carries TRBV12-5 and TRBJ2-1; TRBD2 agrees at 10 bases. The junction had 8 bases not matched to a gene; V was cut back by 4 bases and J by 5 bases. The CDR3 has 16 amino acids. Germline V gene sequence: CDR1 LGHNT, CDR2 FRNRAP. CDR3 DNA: TGTGCTAGTGGTTCCGTCCCTAGCGGGAGTAACAATGAGCAGTTCTTC. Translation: CASGSVPSGSNNEQFF.

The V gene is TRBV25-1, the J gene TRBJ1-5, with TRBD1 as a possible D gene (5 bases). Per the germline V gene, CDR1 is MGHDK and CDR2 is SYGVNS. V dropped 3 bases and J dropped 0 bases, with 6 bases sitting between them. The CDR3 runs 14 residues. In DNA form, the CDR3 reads TGTGCCAGCAGTGACCAGGGTAGCAATCAGCCCCAGCATTTT. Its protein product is CASSDQGSNQPQHF.

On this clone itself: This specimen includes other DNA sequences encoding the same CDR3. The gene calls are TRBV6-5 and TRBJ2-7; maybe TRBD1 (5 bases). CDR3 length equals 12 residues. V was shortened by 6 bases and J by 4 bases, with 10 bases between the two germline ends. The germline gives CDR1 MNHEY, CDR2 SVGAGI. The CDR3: CASSPQGYEQYF. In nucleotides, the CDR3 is TGTGCCAGCAGCCCGCAGGGATACGAGCAGTACTTC.

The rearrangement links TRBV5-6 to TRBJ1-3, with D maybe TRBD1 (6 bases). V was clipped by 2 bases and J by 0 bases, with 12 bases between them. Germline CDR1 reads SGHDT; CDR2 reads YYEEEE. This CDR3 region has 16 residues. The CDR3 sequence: CASSFRGGGSGNTIYF. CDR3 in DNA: TGTGCCAGCAGCTTCCGAGGAGGGGGCTCTGGAAACACCATATATTTT.

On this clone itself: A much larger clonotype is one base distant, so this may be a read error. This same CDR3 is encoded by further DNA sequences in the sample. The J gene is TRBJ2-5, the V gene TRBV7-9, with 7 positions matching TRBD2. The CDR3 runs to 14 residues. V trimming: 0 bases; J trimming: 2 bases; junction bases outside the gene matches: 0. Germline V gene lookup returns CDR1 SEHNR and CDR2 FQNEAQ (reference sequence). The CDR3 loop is CASSLAGGQETQYF. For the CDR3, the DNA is TGTGCCAGCAGCTTAGCGGGGGGGCAAGAGACCCAGTACTTC.

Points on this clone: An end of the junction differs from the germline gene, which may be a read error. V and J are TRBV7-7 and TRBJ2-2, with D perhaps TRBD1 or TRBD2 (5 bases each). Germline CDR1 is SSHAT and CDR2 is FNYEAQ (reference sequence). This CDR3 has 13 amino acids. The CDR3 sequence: CASSLGETGELFF. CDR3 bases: TGTGCTAGCAGCTTAGGGGAGACCGGGGAGCTGTTTTTT.

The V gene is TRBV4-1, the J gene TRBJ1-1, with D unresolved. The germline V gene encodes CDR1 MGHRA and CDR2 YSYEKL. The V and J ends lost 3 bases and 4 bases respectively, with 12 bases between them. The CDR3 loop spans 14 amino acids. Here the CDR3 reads CASSQLGVGTEAFF. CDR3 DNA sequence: TGCGCCAGCAGCCAGTTGGGCGTTGGCACTGAAGCTTTCTTT.

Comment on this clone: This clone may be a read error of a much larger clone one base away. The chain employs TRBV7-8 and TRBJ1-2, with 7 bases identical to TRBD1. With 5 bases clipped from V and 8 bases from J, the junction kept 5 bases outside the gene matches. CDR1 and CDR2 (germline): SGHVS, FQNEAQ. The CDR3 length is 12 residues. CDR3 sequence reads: CASSPTGKGYTF. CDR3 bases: TGTGCCAGCAGCCCGACAGGGAAAGGCTACACCTTC. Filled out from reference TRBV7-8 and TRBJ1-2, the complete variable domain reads GAGVSQSPRYKVAKRGQDVALRCDPISGHVSLFWYQQALGQGPEFLTYFQNEAQLDKSGLPSDRFFAERPEGSVSTLKIQRTQQEDSAVYLCASSPTGKGYTFGSGTRLTVV.

CDR3 nucleotide sequence: TGTGCCTGGAGGAACCAGAACTCCTACAATGAGCAGTTCTTC. It specifies CAWRNQNSYNEQFF. The V call is TRBV30, the J call TRBJ2-1; D not certain. The CDR3 has 14 amino acids. Germline V lookup: CDR1 GTSNPN, CDR2 SVGIG (reference sequence). The V end lost 3 bases, the J end lost 0 bases, and 9 bases lay between the germline ends.

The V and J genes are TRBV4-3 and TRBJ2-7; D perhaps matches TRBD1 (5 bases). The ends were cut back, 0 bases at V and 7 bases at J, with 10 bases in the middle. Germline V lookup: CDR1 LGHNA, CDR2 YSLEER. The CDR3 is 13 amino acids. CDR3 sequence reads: CASSQDSGWEQYF. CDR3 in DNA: TGCGCCAGCAGCCAAGATTCAGGGTGGGAGCAGTACTTC.

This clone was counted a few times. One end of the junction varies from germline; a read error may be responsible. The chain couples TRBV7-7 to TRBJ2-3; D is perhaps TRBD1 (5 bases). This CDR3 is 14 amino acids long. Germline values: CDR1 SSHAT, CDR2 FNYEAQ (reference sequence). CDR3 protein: CASSPQASTDTQYF. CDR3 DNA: TGTGCTAGCAGTCCACAGGCTAGCACAGATACGCAGTATTTT.

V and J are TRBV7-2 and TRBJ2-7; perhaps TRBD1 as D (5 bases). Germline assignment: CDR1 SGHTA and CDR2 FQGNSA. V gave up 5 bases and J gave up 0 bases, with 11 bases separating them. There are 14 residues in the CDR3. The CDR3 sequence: CASSRYGHSYEQYF. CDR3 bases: TGTGCCAGCAGCCGCTATGGACACTCCTACGAGCAGTACTTC.

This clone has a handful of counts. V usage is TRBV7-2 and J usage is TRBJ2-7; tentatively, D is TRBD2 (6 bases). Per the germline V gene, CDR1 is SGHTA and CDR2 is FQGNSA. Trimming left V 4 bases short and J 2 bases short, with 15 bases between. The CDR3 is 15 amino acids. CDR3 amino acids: CASSYRAGGAYEQYF. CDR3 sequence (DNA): TGTGCCAGCAGCTACCGAGCGGGCGGAGCCTACGAGCAGTACTTC. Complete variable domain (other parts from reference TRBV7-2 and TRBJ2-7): GAGVSQSPSNKVTEKGKDVELRCDPISGHTALYWYRQSLGQGLEFLIYFQGNSAPDKSGLPSDRFSAERTGGSVSTLTIQRTQQEDSAVYLCASSYRAGGAYEQYFGPGTRLTVT.